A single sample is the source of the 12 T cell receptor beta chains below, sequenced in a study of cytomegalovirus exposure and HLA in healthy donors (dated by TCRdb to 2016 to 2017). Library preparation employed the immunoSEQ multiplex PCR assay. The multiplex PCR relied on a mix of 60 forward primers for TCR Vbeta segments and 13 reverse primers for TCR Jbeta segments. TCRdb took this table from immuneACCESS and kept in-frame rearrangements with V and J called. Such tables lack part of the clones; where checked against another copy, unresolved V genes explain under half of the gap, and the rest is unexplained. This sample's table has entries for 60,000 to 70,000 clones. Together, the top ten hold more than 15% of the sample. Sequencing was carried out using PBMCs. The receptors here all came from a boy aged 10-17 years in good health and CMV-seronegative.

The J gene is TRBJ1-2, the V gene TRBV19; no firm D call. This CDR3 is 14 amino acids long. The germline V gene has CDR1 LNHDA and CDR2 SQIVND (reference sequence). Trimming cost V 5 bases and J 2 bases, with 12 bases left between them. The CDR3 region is CASSWGTGNYGYTF. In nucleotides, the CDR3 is TGTGCCAGTAGTTGGGGTACGGGGAACTATGGCTACACCTTC.

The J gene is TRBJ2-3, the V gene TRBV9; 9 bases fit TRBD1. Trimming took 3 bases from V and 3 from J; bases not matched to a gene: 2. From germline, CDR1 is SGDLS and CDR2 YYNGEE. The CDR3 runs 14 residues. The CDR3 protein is CASSAGQGTDTQYF. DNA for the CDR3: TGTGCCAGCAGCGCGGGACAGGGAACAGATACGCAGTATTTT.

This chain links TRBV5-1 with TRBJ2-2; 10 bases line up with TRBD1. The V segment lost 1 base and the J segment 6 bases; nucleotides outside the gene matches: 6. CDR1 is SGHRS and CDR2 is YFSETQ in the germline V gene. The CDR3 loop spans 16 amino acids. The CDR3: CASSLIGQGVPGELFF. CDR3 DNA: TGCGCCAGCAGCTTGATCGGACAGGGGGTCCCCGGGGAGCTGTTTTTT.

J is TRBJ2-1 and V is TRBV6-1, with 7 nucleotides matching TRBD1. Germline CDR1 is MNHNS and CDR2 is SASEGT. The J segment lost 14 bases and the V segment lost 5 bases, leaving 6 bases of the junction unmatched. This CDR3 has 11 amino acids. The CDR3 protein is CASSQGQVEFF. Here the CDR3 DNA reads TGTGCCAGCAGTCAAGGACAGGTGGAGTTCTTC.

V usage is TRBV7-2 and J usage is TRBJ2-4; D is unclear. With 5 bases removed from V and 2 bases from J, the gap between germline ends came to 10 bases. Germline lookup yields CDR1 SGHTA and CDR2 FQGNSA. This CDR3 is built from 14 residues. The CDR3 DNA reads TGTGCCAGCAGCCGCAGCGAAACCAAAAACATTCAGTACTTC. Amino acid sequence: CASSRSETKNIQYF.

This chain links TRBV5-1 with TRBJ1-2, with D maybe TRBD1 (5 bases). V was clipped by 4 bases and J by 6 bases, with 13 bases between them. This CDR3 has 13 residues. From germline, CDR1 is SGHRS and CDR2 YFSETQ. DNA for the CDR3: TGCGCCAGCAGCAGGCAGGGAAGCAATGGCTACACCTTC. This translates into CASSRQGSNGYTF.

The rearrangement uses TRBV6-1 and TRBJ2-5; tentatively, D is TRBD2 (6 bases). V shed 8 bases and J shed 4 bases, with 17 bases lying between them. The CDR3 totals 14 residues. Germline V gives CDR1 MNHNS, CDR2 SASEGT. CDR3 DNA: TGTGCCAGCTCGACGGAGGGTAGGAGAGAGACCCAGTACTTC. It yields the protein CASSTEGRRETQYF.

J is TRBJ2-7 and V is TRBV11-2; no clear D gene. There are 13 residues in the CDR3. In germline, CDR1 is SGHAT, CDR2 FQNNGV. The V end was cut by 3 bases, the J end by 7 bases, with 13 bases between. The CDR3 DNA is TGTGCCAGCAGCTTTTTTATTGACGGGGAGCAGTACTTC. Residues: CASSFFIDGEQYF.

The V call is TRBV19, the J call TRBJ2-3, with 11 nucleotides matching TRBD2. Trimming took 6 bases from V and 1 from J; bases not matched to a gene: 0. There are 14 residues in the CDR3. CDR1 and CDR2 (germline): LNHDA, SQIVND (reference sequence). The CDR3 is CASRLAGGTDTQYF. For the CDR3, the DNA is TGTGCCAGTAGACTAGCGGGGGGCACAGATACGCAGTATTTT.

CDR3 loop: CASSFTSSYNSPLHF. The CDR3 DNA reads TGTGCCAGCAGCTTCACAAGCTCCTATAATTCACCCCTCCACTTT. This chain links TRBV7-2 with TRBJ1-6; D is ambiguous. The V end lost 3 bases, the J end lost 0 bases, and 6 bases lay between the germline ends. The CDR3 has 15 amino acids. Germline V gene sequence: CDR1 SGHTA, CDR2 FQGNSA.

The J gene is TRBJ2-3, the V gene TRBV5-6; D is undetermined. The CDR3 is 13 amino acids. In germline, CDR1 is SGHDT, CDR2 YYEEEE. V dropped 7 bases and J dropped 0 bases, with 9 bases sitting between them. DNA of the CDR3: TGTGCCAGCTCGCCTACTAGCACAGATACGCAGTATTTT. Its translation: CASSPTSTDTQYF.

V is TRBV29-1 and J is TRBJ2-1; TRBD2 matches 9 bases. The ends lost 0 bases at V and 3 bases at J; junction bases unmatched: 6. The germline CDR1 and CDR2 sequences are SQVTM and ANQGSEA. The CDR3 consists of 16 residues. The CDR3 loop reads CSVEDASGRHYNEQFF. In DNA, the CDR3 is TGCAGCGTTGAAGATGCGAGCGGGAGGCACTACAATGAGCAGTTCTTC.